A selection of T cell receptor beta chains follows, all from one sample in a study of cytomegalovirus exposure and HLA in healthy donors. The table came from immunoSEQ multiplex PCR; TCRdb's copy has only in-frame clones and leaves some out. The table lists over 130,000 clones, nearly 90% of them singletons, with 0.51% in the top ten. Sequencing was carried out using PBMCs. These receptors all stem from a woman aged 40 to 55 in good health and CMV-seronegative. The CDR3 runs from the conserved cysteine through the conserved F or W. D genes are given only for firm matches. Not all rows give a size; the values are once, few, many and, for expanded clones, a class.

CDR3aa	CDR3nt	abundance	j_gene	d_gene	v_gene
CASSSRRGYEQYF	TGTGCCAGTAGTTCGCGGAGGGGTTACGAGCAGTACTTC	.	TRBJ2-7	.	TRBV19
CASSSDRGLSGYTF	TGTGCCAGCAGCTCGGACAGGGGGTTAAGTGGCTACACCTTC	.	TRBJ1-2	TRBD1	TRBV7-6
CASSQYREAQYF	TGTGCCAGCAGCCAGTACAGGGAAGCGCAGTATTTT	.	TRBJ2-3	.	TRBV4-2
CASSIDRAGNTIYF	TGTGCCAGCAGCATTGACAGGGCCGGAAACACCATATATTTT	.	TRBJ1-3	TRBD1	TRBV5-4
CASSYLSGQHSYNEQFF	TGTGCCAGCAGCTACCTAAGCGGGCAACACTCCTACAATGAGCAGTTCTTC	once	TRBJ2-1	.	TRBV11-3
CASSINGQGSEQYF	TGTGCCAGTAGTATAAACGGACAGGGGTCCGAGCAGTACTTC	.	TRBJ2-7	TRBD1	TRBV19
CASSSGTGSSWGYEQYF	TGCGCCAGCAGCTCCGGGACAGGGTCTTCGTGGGGTTACGAGCAGTACTTC	.	TRBJ2-7	TRBD1	TRBV5-1
CASSVGTTYEQYF	TGTGCCAGCAGCGTAGGAACAACCTACGAGCAGTACTTC	once	TRBJ2-7	.	TRBV9
CAWGIGREEEKLFF	TGTGCCTGGGGAATCGGGAGGGAGGAAGAAAAACTGTTTTTT	.	TRBJ1-4	.	TRBV30
CASSPGWGDVNEQYF	TGCGCCAGCAGCCCAGGATGGGGGGACGTAAACGAGCAGTACTTC	.	TRBJ2-7	.	TRBV5-1
CASSREPGNEQYF	TGCGCCAGCAGCCGAGAGCCAGGAAACGAGCAGTACTTC	.	TRBJ2-7	.	TRBV5-1
CASTSGYYNEQFF	TGTGCCAGCACGAGCGGATACTACAATGAGCAGTTCTTC	.	TRBJ2-1	.	TRBV5-5
CASSYASGVTEAFF	TGTGCCAGCAGTTACGCTTCGGGGGTCACTGAAGCTTTCTTT	.	TRBJ1-1	.	TRBV6-5
CASTRWGQGDTEAFF	TGTGCCAGCACCAGATGGGGCCAGGGGGACACTGAAGCTTTCTTT	.	TRBJ1-1	TRBD1	TRBV11-2
CASSFLAGVGGELFF	TGTGCCAGCAGTTTTCTTGCGGGAGTAGGCGGGGAGCTGTTTTTT	.	TRBJ2-2	TRBD2	TRBV27
CASSTGTRSTDTQYF	TGTGCCAGCAGTACCGGGACAAGAAGCACAGATACGCAGTATTTT	once	TRBJ2-3	.	TRBV19
CASSLWGRAGLDNQPQHF	TGTGCCAGCAGCTTATGGGGGCGGGCAGGGCTAGACAATCAGCCCCAGCATTTT	.	TRBJ1-5	.	TRBV7-9
CASSHPGLYPNYEQYF	TGTGCCAGCAGCCACCCGGGACTCTACCCGAACTACGAGCAGTACTTC	.	TRBJ2-7	.	TRBV11-2
CASSQTGQVSNQPQHF	TGTGCCAGTAGTCAAACCGGACAGGTTAGCAATCAGCCCCAGCATTTT	.	TRBJ1-5	TRBD1	TRBV19
CATSGGTANTEAFF	TGTGCCACCAGCGGCGGGACAGCTAACACTGAAGCTTTCTTT	.	TRBJ1-1	TRBD1	TRBV15
CASSTHTAVSYNEQFF	TGTGCCAGCAGCACCCACACTGCGGTATCCTACAATGAGCAGTTCTTC	once	TRBJ2-1	.	TRBV9
CASSWRLAGSTDTQYF	TGTGCCAGCAGCTGGAGACTAGCGGGAAGCACAGATACGCAGTATTTT	.	TRBJ2-3	TRBD2	TRBV7-6
CSVDRNTEAFF	TGCAGCGTTGACAGGAACACTGAAGCTTTCTTT	.	TRBJ1-1	.	TRBV29-1
CASSQSSPLHF	TGTGCCAGCAGCCAGTCCTCACCCCTCCACTTT	.	TRBJ1-6	.	TRBV28
CASSLYQDSTDTQYF	TGCGCCAGCAGCTTGTACCAGGATAGCACAGATACGCAGTATTTT	.	TRBJ2-3	.	TRBV5-1
CASSYSRGIGTDTQYF	TGTGCCAGCAGTTACTCGAGAGGAATCGGGACAGATACGCAGTATTTT	.	TRBJ2-3	.	TRBV6-6
CASSQGQLPYGYTF	TGTGCCAGCTCGCAGGGCCAACTCCCCTATGGCTACACCTTC	.	TRBJ1-2	.	TRBV28
CASSEYTEGTEAFF	TGTGCCAGCAGTGAATATACAGAAGGCACTGAAGCTTTCTTT	many	TRBJ1-1	.	TRBV25-1
CASSLRSLSGNTIYF	TGTGCCAGCAGCCTACGTTCCCTCTCTGGAAACACCATATATTTT	.	TRBJ1-3	.	TRBV11-3
CSVDASYNEQFF	TGCAGCGTTGATGCCAGCTACAATGAGCAGTTCTTC	.	TRBJ2-1	.	TRBV29-1
CASSPSTDTQYF	TGCGCCAGCAGTCCAAGCACAGATACGCAGTATTTT	.	TRBJ2-3	.	TRBV10-1
CASSTTSGSSDTQYF	TGTGCCAGCAGCACAACTAGCGGGAGTTCTGATACGCAGTATTTT	.	TRBJ2-3	TRBD2	TRBV6-5
CSVLTGSTETQYF	TGCAGCGTGTTGACAGGCAGCACGGAGACCCAGTACTTC	.	TRBJ2-5	.	TRBV29-1
CASSVAGGTDTQYF	TGTGCCAGCAGTGTCGCAGGGGGTACAGATACGCAGTATTTT	.	TRBJ2-3	TRBD1	TRBV6-1
CASRGGVYTEAFF	TGTGCCAGCAGGGGGGGGGTTTACACTGAAGCTTTCTTT	.	TRBJ1-1	.	TRBV7-9
CASSVRGAYEQYF	TGTGCCAGCAGCGTCCGGGGGGCTTACGAGCAGTACTTC	.	TRBJ2-7	.	TRBV5-6
CASSSGGSQGAGYTF	TGTGCCAGCAGTTCGGGGGGCTCACAGGGAGCTGGCTACACCTTC	.	TRBJ1-2	.	TRBV6-6
CAISRGYDYNEQFF	TGTGCCATCAGTCGAGGGTATGACTACAATGAGCAGTTCTTC	.	TRBJ2-1	.	TRBV10-3
CASTRGWDMNLKLFF	TGTGCCAGCACTAGGGGATGGGACATGAATCTTAAACTGTTTTTT	.	TRBJ1-4	.	TRBV6-6
CSVSRDIQETQYF	TGCAGCGTTTCACGGGACATCCAAGAGACCCAGTACTTC	.	TRBJ2-5	.	TRBV29-1
CATSRGRWETQYF	TGTGCCACCAGCAGGGGGAGGTGGGAGACCCAGTACTTC	once	TRBJ2-5	.	TRBV15
CASSLSPGGDEKLFF	TGCGCCAGCAGCTTGAGTCCAGGCGGGGATGAAAAACTGTTTTTT	.	TRBJ1-4	.	TRBV5-1
CASSEALPGRASIQYF	TGTGCCAGCAGTGAAGCACTACCAGGGAGGGCAAGCATTCAGTACTTC	.	TRBJ2-4	TRBD2	TRBV2
CASSKESGGVGELFF	TGTGCCAGCAGCAAAGAGTCAGGGGGCGTCGGGGAGCTGTTTTTT	.	TRBJ2-2	TRBD1	TRBV7-3
CASSLAVTSGYAYEQYF	TGTGCCAGCAGCTTGGCCGTGACTAGCGGATATGCCTACGAGCAGTACTTC	.	TRBJ2-7	TRBD2	TRBV5-8
CSGQPSGRADYNEQFF	TGCAGCGGGCAACCTAGCGGGAGGGCGGACTACAATGAGCAGTTCTTC	.	TRBJ2-1	TRBD2	TRBV29-1
CAPSRYSSEQYF	TGTGCCCCCAGCCGCTACAGCTCCGAGCAGTACTTC	.	TRBJ2-7	.	TRBV15
CASSYSGQGEYSPLHF	TGTGCCAGCAGTTACTCGGGACAGGGAGAATATTCACCCCTCCACTTT	.	TRBJ1-6	TRBD1	TRBV6-5
CASSSRTGDAGELFF	TGCGCCAGCAGCTCTCGGACAGGGGACGCCGGGGAGCTGTTTTTT	.	TRBJ2-2	TRBD1	TRBV5-1
CASSPDSGQETQYF	TGTGCCAGTAGTCCGGATAGCGGGCAGGAGACCCAGTACTTC	.	TRBJ2-5	TRBD2	TRBV19
CASGPDLAGGSGYEQYF	TGTGCTAGTGGTCCAGACCTAGCGGGAGGGTCGGGGTACGAGCAGTACTTC	.	TRBJ2-7	TRBD2	TRBV12-5